These 30 T cell receptor beta chains came from one sample sequenced in a study of blood T cells in healthy people across ages (dated by TCRdb to about 2015). Libraries were constructed by 5' RACE. Sequencing took place on an Illumina HiSeq 2500. The second PCR ran for roughly 7 to 11 cycles and used a J-beta primer mix along with a sample-barcoded 5' primer. TCRdb handled the public reads itself, with Q25 trimming in fastp and clone calling in MiXCR, and kept productive beta chains. Rows are unified per CDR3 protein, each entry keeping the most common DNA and genes. In this sample the table shows about 400,000 distinct CDR3 sequences, roughly half of which occur a single time. The ten largest clones take up 45% to 55% of the sample. Sequencing input: blood. These receptors all come from a man in his 60s in good health.

Regarding this clonotype: Since a much larger clone is just one base distant, this may be a read error. V gene TRBV5-8 combines with J gene TRBJ2-5; 9 bases are a match to TRBD2. V lost 3 bases and J lost 11; bases outside the gene matches: 20. Per the germline V gene, CDR1 is SGHTS and CDR2 is YDEGEE. This CDR3 spans 17 amino acids. Here the CDR3 DNA reads TGTGCCAGCAGCTCGAAGGGGACTAGCTGGAACCACAATGAGCAGTACTTC. Its translation: CASSSKGTSWNHNEQYF.

The chain joins TRBV30 to TRBJ2-2, with D perhaps TRBD1 (5 bases). The CDR3 is made up of 14 amino acids. Trimming cost V 8 bases and J 0 bases, with 13 bases left between them. Germline-derived CDR1 and CDR2 are GTSNPN and SVGIG (reference sequence). The CDR3 here is CALGQAANTGELFF. The CDR3 DNA is TGTGCCCTGGGGCAGGCAGCGAACACCGGGGAGCTGTTTTTT.

This clonotype has only a few counts. The chain links TRBV6-2 or TRBV6-3 to TRBJ1-2; possibly TRBD1 for D (6 bases). Trimming shortened V by 7 bases and J by 8 bases, and 20 bases separated the two germline ends. This CDR3 is built from 14 residues. Germline V gene data show CDR1 as MNHEY and CDR2 as SVGEGT. The DNA for the CDR3 is TGTGCCAGCACCCATTCCGGGATCAGGGGAGGCTACACCTTC. Amino acids: CASTHSGIRGGYTF.

This rearrangement joins TRBV27 to TRBJ2-1; 7 bases are shared with TRBD1. The V and J ends lost 1 base and 9 bases, in that order; junction bases with no gene match: 12. The length of the CDR3 is 16 residues. Germline V gene data show CDR1 as MNHEY and CDR2 as SMNVEV (reference sequence). In nucleotides, the CDR3 is TGTGCCAGCAGTTTATATGTGACAGGGAGTGATGGTGAGCAGTTCTTC. This gives the protein CASSLYVTGSDGEQFF.

This clonotype was seen once. V is TRBV28 and J is TRBJ2-7; TRBD1 agrees at 9 bases. TRBJ2-5 matches the DNA end more closely, so the J call is doubtful. CDR3 length: 16 amino acids. The germline gives CDR1 MDHEN, CDR2 SYDVKM. The CDR3 DNA reads as TGTGCCAGCAGTTCGCCGGGACAGGGTGGGCAGGAGACCCAGTACTTC. Translating it yields CASSSPGQGGQETQYF.

V is TRBV29-1 and J is TRBJ1-2, with D possibly TRBD1 on 5 matching bases. The CDR3 is made up of 16 amino acids. Trimming took 7 bases from V and 8 from J, leaving 29 bases between them. The germline V gene encodes CDR1 SQVTM and CDR2 ANQGSEA. CDR3 in amino acids: CSALLTVGDEGRGYTF. The CDR3 DNA reads as TGCAGCGCCCTGCTAACCGTCGGGGATGAGGGGCGCGGCTACACCTTC.

Details on this clonotype: This may be a read error: a much more frequent sequence differs by one nucleotide. The rearrangement uses TRBV29-1 and TRBJ2-4; the D is unclear. The DNA matches TRBJ2-5 better at its end, which makes the J call doubtful. Per the germline V gene, CDR1 is SQVTM and CDR2 is ANQGSEA. The CDR3 has 13 residues. CDR3: CSVEGVRSWTQYF. Here the CDR3 DNA reads TGCAGCGTTGAAGGGGTGAGGTCGTGGACCCAGTACTTC.

In regard to this clonotype: This sequence may be a read error, since a much larger clone differs from it by one base. The rearrangement links TRBV7-9 to TRBJ2-7; 7 bases align to TRBD1. Germline-derived CDR1 and CDR2 are SEHNR and FQNEAQ (reference sequence). Unmatched junction bases numbered 5, after V lost 5 bases and J lost 1 base. The CDR3 loop spans 14 amino acids. CDR3 protein: CASSAPTGSYEQYF. The CDR3 DNA is TGTGCCAGCAGCGCCCCGACAGGGTCCTACGAGCAGTACTTC.

V and J are TRBV6-5 and TRBJ2-4; 7 bases fit TRBD1. The J call is uncertain, as TRBJ2-7 better fits the DNA end. The germline CDR1 and CDR2 sequences are MNHEY and SVGAGI. The length of the CDR3 is 13 residues. Written as DNA, the CDR3 is TGTGCCAGCTCGCAGGGGGTAACCTACGAGCAGTACTTC. Its translation: CASSQGVTYEQYF.

The chain couples TRBV28 to TRBJ2-5; no reliable D call. Looked up from germline, CDR1 is MDHEN and CDR2 is SYDVKM. This CDR3 region has 14 residues. Trimming stripped 3 bases from V and 5 bases from J, with 13 bases between. Written as DNA, the CDR3 is TGTGCCAGCAGTTTCCCTACATCCGCCGAGACCCAGTACTTC. This gives the protein CASSFPTSAETQYF. The complete variable domain, with remaining parts taken from reference TRBV28 and TRBJ2-5, reads DVKVTQSSRYLVKRTGEKVFLECVQDMDHENMFWYRQDPGLGLRLIYFSYDVKMKEKGDIPEGYSVSREKKERFSLILESASTNQTSMYLCASSFPTSAETQYFGPGTRLLVL.

V and J are TRBV10-3 and TRBJ2-2, with D perhaps matching TRBD1 or TRBD2 (5 bases each). Trimming took 8 bases from V and 3 from J, leaving 19 bases between them. CDR3 size: 16 residues. The germline V gene encodes CDR1 ENHRY and CDR2 SYGVKD. The CDR3 sequence is CAIAGRDGLYTGELFF. The CDR3 DNA reads TGTGCCATCGCTGGACGGGACGGCCTTTACACCGGGGAGCTGTTTTTT.

V and J are TRBV2 and TRBJ1-6, with 12 bases fitting TRBD1. The germline CDR1 and CDR2 sequences are SNHLY and FYNNEI. The CDR3 contains 16 residues. J gave up 11 bases and V 5 bases, and 10 bases lay outside the gene matches. CDR3 nucleotide sequence: TGTGCCAGCAGTAAACAAGGGGACAGGGGGCGTCCACCCCTCCACTTT. Translating gives CASSKQGDRGRPPLHF.

The J gene is TRBJ2-1, the V gene TRBV29-1; D gene ambiguous. This CDR3 spans 12 amino acids. Germline V lookup: CDR1 SQVTM, CDR2 ANQGSEA. The germline V and J ends were trimmed by 6 bases and 9 bases, with 15 bases remaining between them. The CDR3 here is CSVAPRSGEQFF. The CDR3 coding sequence is TGCAGCGTCGCCCCCCGGTCGGGTGAGCAGTTCTTC.

This chain connects TRBV29-1 to TRBJ2-1, with D perhaps TRBD2 (6 bases). Germline V gene data show CDR1 as SQVTM and CDR2 as ANQGSEA. The V and J ends lost 7 bases and 6 bases respectively, with 22 bases between them. This CDR3 is built from 15 residues. CDR3 in amino acids: CSGSSGSRGLNEQFF. In nucleotides, the CDR3 is TGCAGCGGATCTTCCGGGTCCCGGGGACTCAATGAGCAGTTCTTC.

This chain connects TRBV21-1 to TRBJ1-2; the table names TRBD1, a call not compared with the DNA. TRBV21-1 is annotated as a pseudogene. This CDR3 comprises 15 residues. The DNA for the CDR3 is TGTGCCAGCAGCCCTAGAGGCAGGGGGATATGCGGCTACACCTTC. This encodes CASSPRGRGICGYTF.

The rearrangement joins TRBV6-1 to TRBJ2-5, with D hard to call. CDR1 MNHNS and CDR2 SASEGT come from the germline V gene. Trimming removed 8 bases from V and 0 bases from J, with 13 bases in between. CDR3 size: 14 residues. CDR3 in DNA: TGTGCCAGCTCAGCCCCTACGTACCAAGAGACCCAGTACTTC. This encodes CASSAPTYQETQYF.

The chain recombines TRBV15 with TRBJ2-3; possibly TRBD1 or TRBD2 for D (5 bases each). Trimming stripped 3 bases from V and 1 base from J, with 11 bases between. The CDR3 consists of 15 residues. CDR1 is LNHNV and CDR2 is YYDKDF in the germline V gene (reference sequence). CDR3 protein: CATSRRDARTDTQYF. CDR3 in DNA: TGTGCCACCAGCAGGAGGGACGCACGCACAGATACGCAGTATTTT.

V usage is TRBV7-2 and J usage is TRBJ2-5, with 8 nucleotides matching TRBD1. There are 15 residues in the CDR3. Germline CDR1 reads SGHTA; CDR2 reads FQGNSA. With V trimmed by 3 bases and J by 5 bases, 8 bases remained unmatched. CDR3 residues: CASSFWQGARETQYF. The CDR3, as DNA: TGTGCCAGCAGCTTCTGGCAGGGGGCACGGGAGACCCAGTACTTC. Complete variable domain (other parts from reference TRBV7-2 and TRBJ2-5): GAGVSQSPSNKVTEKGKDVELRCDPISGHTALYWYRQSLGQGLEFLIYFQGNSAPDKSGLPSDRFSAERTGGSVSTLTIQRTQQEDSAVYLCASSFWQGARETQYFGPGTRLLVL.

The CDR3 DNA is TGTGCCAGCAGTCTATCTACAGGGGGCGAAAGCTATGGCTACACCTTC. This encodes CASSLSTGGESYGYTF. This sequence joins TRBV2 and TRBJ1-2, with TRBD1 matching over 9 bases. The CDR3 has 16 amino acids. Per the germline V gene, CDR1 is SNHLY and CDR2 is FYNNEI. V trimming: 5 bases; J trimming: 4 bases; junction bases outside the gene matches: 11.

V gene TRBV30 combines with J gene TRBJ2-5; D is perhaps TRBD1 (5 bases). The last part of the DNA fits TRBJ2-7 better; the J call may be wrong. CDR1 is GTSNPN and CDR2 is SVGIG in the germline V gene (reference sequence). The CDR3 has 12 amino acids. This CDR3 is CAWDQGEGEQYF. As DNA, the CDR3 is TGTGCCTGGGACCAGGGTGAAGGCGAGCAGTACTTC.

This chain links TRBV12-3 or TRBV12-4 with TRBJ2-1; TRBD1 or TRBD2 may be the D gene (5 bases each). The CDR3 totals 12 residues. V dropped 3 bases and J dropped 9 bases, with 9 bases sitting between them. The CDR3 protein is CASSLQGAEQFF. The CDR3 DNA reads TGTGCCAGCAGTTTGCAGGGAGCTGAGCAGTTCTTC.

This clonotype was found a few times. This chain joins TRBV4-3 and TRBJ2-7, with D hard to call. CDR3 length: 15 amino acids. Trimming pared 1 base from V and 4 bases from J, leaving 14 bases between. Germline V gene sequence: CDR1 LGHNA, CDR2 YSLEER. The chain's CDR3 is CASSQGTAAYYEQYF. The DNA for the CDR3 is TGCGCCAGCAGCCAAGGGACGGCCGCCTATTACGAGCAGTACTTC.

A few counts support this clonotype. This sequence joins TRBV6-5 and TRBJ2-3; 11 nucleotides line up with TRBD2. Germline V CDR1 and CDR2: MNHEY, SVGAGI. Losses at the gene ends were 7 bases for V and 2 bases for J; bases not matched to a gene: 5. The length of the CDR3 is 15 residues. CDR3 DNA sequence: TGTGCCAGCAAACTAGCGGGGGCTTCCACAGATACGCAGTATTTT. Amino acids: CASKLAGASTDTQYF.

The CDR3 protein is CASSKWGEFNEQYF. The CDR3 region has the DNA TGTGCCAGCAGCAAATGGGGGGAATTCAACGAGCAGTACTTC. The chain employs TRBV21-1 and TRBJ2-7; the table names TRBD1, a call not compared with the DNA. TRBV21-1 is classified as a pseudogene. The CDR3 contains 14 residues.

The chain carries TRBV29-1 and TRBJ1-2; a weak D match, TRBD1 (5 bases). The V gene's germline CDR1 is SQVTM and CDR2 ANQGSEA. V lost 3 bases and J 0 bases, leaving 11 bases between the germline ends. CDR3 size: 14 residues. The CDR3 region is CSVEGPVANYGYTF. The CDR3 DNA follows: TGCAGCGTTGAGGGGCCGGTTGCTAACTATGGCTACACCTTC.

The chain carries TRBV15 and TRBJ2-5; the D gene could be TRBD1 or TRBD2 (5 bases each). Matching the DNA end better, TRBJ2-7 makes the J call doubtful. This CDR3 comprises 14 residues. Germline CDR1 reads LNHNV; CDR2 reads YYDKDF (reference sequence). CDR3 DNA sequence: TGTGCCACCAGCAGGCCGGGACCTTCCGACGAGCAGTACTTC. Its protein product is CATSRPGPSDEQYF.

This clonotype was seen repeatedly, ten times or more. The chain has TRBV7-9 and TRBJ2-1; 7 bases line up with TRBD2. This CDR3 region has 16 residues. The V and J ends lost 5 bases and 0 bases, in that order; junction bases with no gene match: 7. The germline V gene encodes CDR1 SEHNR and CDR2 FQNEAQ (reference sequence). The DNA of the CDR3 is TGTGCCAGCAGCCCGTATCTAGCGGCCTCCTACAATGAGCAGTTCTTC. Translating gives CASSPYLAASYNEQFF.

In DNA form, the CDR3 reads TGTGCCAGCAGTACTAGCGTCAATGAGCAGTTCTTC. It specifies CASSTSVNEQFF. The V call is TRBV12-3 or TRBV12-4, the J call TRBJ2-1; 7 positions match TRBD2. The CDR3 consists of 12 residues. V shed 5 bases and J 6 bases; nucleotides not matched to a gene: 1.

This clonotype was counted ten times or more. The gene calls are TRBV29-1 and TRBJ2-5; D is tentatively TRBD1 or TRBD2 (6 bases each). V shed 4 bases and J shed 5 bases, with 11 bases lying between them. The CDR3 contains 12 residues. Germline V lookup: CDR1 SQVTM, CDR2 ANQGSEA. The CDR3 here is CSVGGAVETQYF. Here the CDR3 DNA reads TGCAGCGTTGGGGGGGCCGTGGAGACCCAGTACTTC.

The chain employs TRBV6-5 and TRBJ2-7; 8 nucleotides match TRBD1. The germline V gene encodes CDR1 MNHEY and CDR2 SVGAGI. The CDR3 has 14 amino acids. The ends lost 2 bases at V and 5 bases at J; junction bases unmatched: 5. CDR3 loop: CASSYQTGADEQYF. The CDR3 DNA is TGTGCCAGCAGTTACCAGACAGGGGCCGACGAGCAGTACTTC.